What follows are 18 T cell receptor beta chains derived from one specimen sequenced in a study of cytotoxic CD8 clonotypes in ibrutinib-treated CLL (dated by TCRdb to the early 2020s). Taken with the paper, the label for time point translates to: progressive disease on ibrutinib. The protocol used for the library was the immunoSEQ multiplex PCR assay. TCRdb limited this immuneACCESS table to in-frame rearrangements with V and J called. A share of clones is missing; checked studies link under half to unresolved V genes, and the rest is unexplained. Across this sample there are 250,000 to 350,000 clones, with around 77% seen only once. Together, the top ten hold about 6% of the sample. Sequenced here: PBMCs, sampled at disease progression, from a patient treated with ibrutinib. The receptors derive from a human donor with chronic lymphocytic leukemia.

V usage is TRBV4-1 and J usage is TRBJ2-1, with D hard to call. The germline gives CDR1 MGHRA, CDR2 YSYEKL. The germline V and J ends were trimmed by 0 bases and 10 bases, with 13 bases remaining between them. This CDR3 spans 14 amino acids. CDR3 DNA sequence: TGCGCCAGCAGCCAAGAGGATAGGGCCAAGGAGCAGTTCTTC. Amino acid sequence: CASSQEDRAKEQFF.

The J gene is TRBJ1-6, the V gene TRBV19, with a weak D call TRBD1 (5 bases). This CDR3 has 16 amino acids. Looked up from germline, CDR1 is LNHDA and CDR2 is SQIVND (reference sequence). The V end lost 2 bases, the J end lost 3 bases, and 11 bases lay between the germline ends. This chain's CDR3 is CASSIWARDYNSPLHF. The CDR3 DNA reads as TGTGCCAGTAGTATATGGGCCAGGGACTATAATTCACCCCTCCACTTT. The variable domain in full, completed from reference TRBV19 and TRBJ1-6, reads DGGITQSPKYLFRKEGQNVTLSCEQNLNHDAMYWYRQDPGQGLRLIYYSQIVNDFQKGDIAEGYSVSREKKESFPLTVTSAQKNPTAFYLCASSIWARDYNSPLHFGNGTRLTVT.

This clone was counted only a few times. The chain couples TRBV10-3 to TRBJ2-5; D gene uncertain. This CDR3 spans 12 amino acids. Between the trimmed V and J ends, which lost 0 bases and 5 bases, there was a span of 4 bases. CDR1 is ENHRY and CDR2 is SYGVKD in the germline V gene. CDR3 amino acids: CAISESQETQYF. The CDR3 nucleotides read TGTGCCATCAGTGAGTCGCAGGAGACCCAGTACTTC.

This clone turned up a few times. This chain joins TRBV6-5 and TRBJ2-7, with TRBD1 identical over 7 bases. The CDR3 covers 15 residues. Germline assignment: CDR1 MNHEY and CDR2 SVGAGI. With V trimmed by 0 bases and J by 7 bases, 9 bases remained unmatched. This chain's CDR3 is CASSYSRQGVGEQYF. DNA of the CDR3: TGTGCCAGCAGTTACTCCCGACAGGGAGTCGGGGAGCAGTACTTC.

V and J are TRBV6-1 and TRBJ2-7; possibly TRBD1 for D (5 bases). Germline values: CDR1 MNHNS, CDR2 SASEGT. This CDR3 region has 15 residues. V gave up 1 base and J gave up 0 bases, with 10 bases separating them. The CDR3 DNA reads TGTGCCAGCAGTGAAGGTTGGACATACTCCTACGAGCAGTACTTC. It specifies CASSEGWTYSYEQYF.

The V call is TRBV19, the J call TRBJ2-7; 9 bases line up with TRBD1. Germline CDR1 and CDR2: LNHDA and SQIVND (reference sequence). This CDR3 has 14 amino acids. J lost 2 bases, V lost 4 bases, and 3 bases had no gene match. The CDR3 region is CASSKGQGPYEQYF. The CDR3 DNA reads TGTGCCAGTAGTAAGGGACAGGGTCCCTACGAGCAGTACTTC. The variable domain in full, with the rest retrieved from reference TRBV19 and TRBJ2-7, is DGGITQSPKYLFRKEGQNVTLSCEQNLNHDAMYWYRQDPGQGLRLIYYSQIVNDFQKGDIAEGYSVSREKKESFPLTVTSAQKNPTAFYLCASSKGQGPYEQYFGPGTRLTVT.

This clone appeared a single time. The genes are TRBV29-1 and TRBJ2-7; D is possibly TRBD1 (6 bases). V was clipped by 6 bases and J by 2 bases, with 17 bases between them. This CDR3 contains 14 residues. The germline V gene has CDR1 SQVTM and CDR2 ANQGSEA. CDR3 DNA sequence: TGCAGCGTCCTAGGGGGTAGCCATACCTACGAGCAGTACTTC. The encoded protein is CSVLGGSHTYEQYF.

This clone was counted between two and nine times. As DNA, the CDR3 is TGTGCCAGCAGCGTAGAGCCCTGGGGAGAGACCCAGTACTTC. It translates to CASSVEPWGETQYF. The V and J genes are TRBV9 and TRBJ2-5; D not certain. The CDR3 length is 14 residues. CDR1 and CDR2 from the germline V gene are SGDLS and YYNGEE. Trimming pared 0 bases from V and 4 bases from J, leaving 10 bases between.

This clone was counted between two and nine times. The chain couples TRBV18 to TRBJ2-7, with D unresolved. CDR3 length: 12 residues. Germline V gene sequence: CDR1 KGHSH, CDR2 LQKENI. V lost 2 bases and J 4 bases, leaving 6 bases between the germline ends. The CDR3 loop is CASSPSVYEQYF. The CDR3 coding sequence is TGTGCCAGCTCACCATCTGTGTACGAGCAGTACTTC.

This chain joins TRBV19 and TRBJ2-7; 10 bases map to TRBD2. This CDR3 comprises 18 residues. The ends lost 2 bases at V and 0 bases at J; junction bases unmatched: 10. Germline V gene sequence: CDR1 LNHDA, CDR2 SQIVND (reference sequence). As DNA, the CDR3 is TGTGCCAGTAGTATATCGGCTAGCGGGAGCGTGAGCTCCTACGAGCAGTACTTC. This codes for CASSISASGSVSSYEQYF. The whole variable domain, filled in from reference TRBV19 and TRBJ2-7, reads DGGITQSPKYLFRKEGQNVTLSCEQNLNHDAMYWYRQDPGQGLRLIYYSQIVNDFQKGDIAEGYSVSREKKESFPLTVTSAQKNPTAFYLCASSISASGSVSSYEQYFGPGTRLTVT.

The chain joins TRBV7-2 to TRBJ2-7, with 13 bases aligning to TRBD2. Germline lookup yields CDR1 SGHTA and CDR2 FQGNSA. The CDR3 is 16 amino acids. V gave up 5 bases and J gave up 4 bases; unmatched junction bases: 8. The CDR3 coding sequence is TGTGCCAGCAGCCCCGGGACTAGCGGGGTAGGATACGAGCAGTACTTC. Protein product: CASSPGTSGVGYEQYF. Combining the CDR3 with reference TRBV7-2 and TRBJ2-7 gives the whole variable domain GAGVSQSPSNKVTEKGKDVELRCDPISGHTALYWYRQSLGQGLEFLIYFQGNSAPDKSGLPSDRFSAERTGGSVSTLTIQRTQQEDSAVYLCASSPGTSGVGYEQYFGPGTRLTVT.

The chain carries TRBV5-4 and TRBJ2-5; D gene uncertain. CDR1 is SGHNT and CDR2 is YYREEE in the germline V gene (reference sequence). The CDR3 is 17 amino acids. V gave up 0 bases and J gave up 2 bases, with 17 bases separating them. This chain's CDR3 is CASSLAPQAVSQETQYF. Written as DNA, the CDR3 is TGTGCCAGCAGCTTGGCCCCGCAGGCGGTTTCTCAAGAGACCCAGTACTTC.

CDR3 amino acids: CASSARRYSTDTQYF. The CDR3 DNA reads TGTGCCAGCAGTGCCCGGAGATATAGCACAGATACGCAGTATTTT. V is TRBV25-1 and J is TRBJ2-3, with D uncertain. Germline loops: CDR1 MGHDK, CDR2 SYGVNS. Trimming removed 4 bases at V and 0 bases at J, with 11 bases between. The CDR3 has 15 residues.

The chain carries TRBV21-1 and TRBJ1-2. TRBV21-1 counts as a pseudogene. The CDR3 extends over 15 amino acids. The CDR3 loop is CASSKAADAVHGYTF. The CDR3 coding sequence is TGTGCCAGCAGCAAAGCGGCTGACGCTGTTCATGGCTACACCTTC.

The V and J genes are TRBV5-1 and TRBJ2-7; a possible D gene is TRBD2 (6 bases). V was trimmed by 10 bases and J by 5 bases, leaving 13 bases between them. Germline V gene sequence: CDR1 SGHRS, CDR2 YFSETQ. This CDR3 comprises 11 residues. The CDR3 sequence is CASAGSHEQYF. The CDR3 region has the DNA TGCGCCTCCGCCGGGAGCCACGAGCAGTACTTC.

The V call is TRBV6-1, the J call TRBJ1-2; possible D gene TRBD1, 5 bases. Trimming left V 3 bases short and J 7 bases short, with 18 bases between. Germline lookup yields CDR1 MNHNS and CDR2 SASEGT. The CDR3 covers 15 residues. CDR3 amino acids: CASSDLRAFALGYTF. The CDR3 coding sequence is TGTGCCAGCAGTGACCTCAGGGCCTTCGCCCTTGGCTACACCTTC.

The chain uses TRBV10-3 and TRBJ2-2; possibly TRBD1 or TRBD2 for D (6 bases each). The CDR3 has 15 residues. Trimming shortened V by 6 bases and J by 1 base, and 12 bases separated the two germline ends. Germline lookup yields CDR1 ENHRY and CDR2 SYGVKD. The CDR3 sequence: CAISQGGRNTGELFF. The DNA of the CDR3 is TGTGCCATCAGCCAAGGGGGGCGGAACACCGGGGAGCTGTTTTTT.

The V and J genes are TRBV19 and TRBJ1-1; D is ambiguous. V dropped 3 bases and J dropped 0 bases, with 14 bases sitting between them. CDR1 and CDR2 (germline): LNHDA, SQIVND (reference sequence). This CDR3 contains 16 residues. Here the CDR3 DNA reads TGTGCCAGTAGTATCAATCCGGACGGATTGAACACTGAAGCTTTCTTT. It translates to CASSINPDGLNTEAFF.